Each of the 7 T cell receptor beta chains below was sequenced from the same sample in a study of cytomegalovirus exposure and HLA in healthy donors (dated by TCRdb to about 2017). The library was made by the immunoSEQ multiplex PCR assay. For the multiplex PCR, a mixture combining 60 forward primers for TCR Vbeta segments and 13 reverse primers for TCR Jbeta segments was used. TCRdb carries this immuneACCESS record with in-frame sequences only. Its versions omit some clonotypes, under half of them owing to an unresolved V gene in the studies checked, with the rest unexplained. The sample yields 100,000 to 150,000 clones; around three quarters were counted once. The top ten clones comprise more than 8% of the sample. The sample taken for sequencing was PBMCs. These receptors were taken from a man aged 30 to 39 in good health and CMV-seropositive.

The rearrangement joins TRBV5-1 to TRBJ1-1; tentative D call: TRBD1 (6 bases). Germline-derived CDR1 and CDR2 are SGHRS and YFSETQ. Trimming left V 0 bases short and J 2 bases short, with 11 bases between. This CDR3 has 15 residues. In nucleotides, the CDR3 is TGCGCCAGCAGCTTGGAGGGACACCGAAACACTGAAGCTTTCTTT. It translates to CASSLEGHRNTEAFF.

J is TRBJ1-4 and V is TRBV28, with D possibly TRBD1 on 6 matching bases. The germline V and J ends were trimmed by 6 bases and 3 bases, with 14 bases remaining between them. The germline V gene encodes CDR1 MDHEN and CDR2 SYDVKM. This CDR3 contains 15 residues. This CDR3 reads CASSPTGKANEKLFF. In DNA, the CDR3 is TGTGCCAGCAGCCCCACAGGGAAAGCTAATGAAAAACTGTTTTTT.

This clone was counted between two and nine times. The chain recombines TRBV7-3 with TRBJ2-3; TRBD2 aligns across 10 bases. From germline, CDR1 is SGHTA and CDR2 FQGTGA. The CDR3 runs 17 residues. The junction had 5 bases not matched to a gene; V was cut back by 1 base and J by 1 base. The CDR3 nucleotides read TGTGCCAGCAGCTTAATGGGGCTAGCGGGGGGCACAGATACGCAGTATTTT. It translates to CASSLMGLAGGTDTQYF.

The J gene is TRBJ2-6, the V gene TRBV28; the D is unclear. The CDR3 has 14 amino acids. Per the germline V gene, CDR1 is MDHEN and CDR2 is SYDVKM. The V end lost 2 bases, the J end lost 1 base, and 3 bases lay between the germline ends. CDR3: CASSLPSGANVLTF. The CDR3 bases are TGTGCCAGCAGTTTACCGTCTGGGGCCAACGTCCTGACTTTC.

The V and J genes are TRBV28 and TRBJ1-5, with 10 positions matching TRBD1. The CDR3 is 14 residues long. In germline, CDR1 is MDHEN, CDR2 SYDVKM. J was trimmed by 4 bases and V by 8 bases; bases with no gene match: 5. For the CDR3, the DNA is TGTGCCAGCCGGGACAGGGGTTTGAATCAGCCCCAGCATTTT. This sequence encodes CASRDRGLNQPQHF.

This sequence joins TRBV4-1 and TRBJ2-2, with a tentative D call TRBD1 (6 bases). Germline loops: CDR1 MGHRA, CDR2 YSYEKL. The CDR3 is 14 residues long. V gave up 5 bases and J gave up 1 base, with 8 bases separating them. DNA for the CDR3: TGCGCCAGCAGCAAGACAGGGAACACCGGGGAGCTGTTTTTT. Protein sequence: CASSKTGNTGELFF.

The chain is built from TRBV11-2 and TRBJ2-5; TRBD1 matches 9 bases. The trim removed 5 bases at V and 5 bases at J, leaving 6 bases unmatched. Germline loops: CDR1 SGHAT, CDR2 FQNNGV. CDR3 size: 14 residues. DNA for the CDR3: TGTGCCAGCAGCGTGACAGGGGGGAAGGAGACCCAGTACTTC. Protein: CASSVTGGKETQYF. The full variable domain, completed using reference TRBV11-2 and TRBJ2-5, is EAGVAQSPRYKIIEKRQSVAFWCNPISGHATLYWYQQILGQGPKLLIQFQNNGVVDDSQLPKDRFSAERLKGVDSTLKIQPAKLEDSAVYLCASSVTGGKETQYFGPGTRLLVL.